The rows below give T cell receptor beta chains drawn from one sample of a study of glioma-infiltrating T cells after dendritic cell vaccination. Libraries were prepared by immunoSEQ multiplex PCR; TCRdb keeps only in-frame clonotypes and omits some of them. The profile shows about 90,000 clones, under 90% of them singletons. This sample comprised blood, obtained before dendritic cell vaccination. These receptors came from a human donor with glioblastoma. The CDR3 runs from the conserved cysteine through the conserved F or W. A D gene is named only where the DNA matches it firmly.

v_call,j_call,d_call,cdr3_aa,cdr3_nt
TRBV5-1,TRBJ2-7,TRBD1,CASSLQGAGDEQYF,TGCGCCAGCAGCTTACAGGGGGCCGGCGACGAGCAGTACTTC
TRBV2,TRBJ2-7,.,CASSPRLSYEQYF,TGTGCCAGCAGCCCTCGGTTATCCTACGAGCAGTACTTC
TRBV9,TRBJ2-2,TRBD1,CASSGDRPGGTGELFF,TGTGCCAGCAGCGGGGACAGGCCAGGGGGCACCGGGGAGCTGTTTTTT
TRBV9,TRBJ2-5,.,CASSVVGAPLETQYF,TGTGCCAGCAGCGTAGTGGGGGCGCCTTTAGAGACCCAGTACTTC
TRBV7-9,TRBJ2-2,TRBD2,CASSLSARTSGTGELFF,TGTGCCAGCAGCTTATCTGCCAGGACTAGTGGTACCGGGGAGCTGTTTTTT
TRBV6-6,TRBJ2-7,.,CASRSGLSYEQYF,TGTGCCAGCAGGAGCGGGCTTTCCTACGAGCAGTACTTC
TRBV19,TRBJ2-7,.,CASSGTSISYEQYF,TGTGCCAGTAGTGGTACAAGTATCTCCTACGAGCAGTACTTC
TRBV6-4,TRBJ2-3,TRBD2,CASSETSGSAHTQYF,TGTGCCAGCAGTGAGACTAGCGGGAGTGCTCATACGCAGTATTTT
TRBV5-1,TRBJ1-1,TRBD1,CASSRTGDTEAFF,TGCGCCAGCAGCAGGACAGGGGATACTGAAGCTTTCTTT
TRBV5-1,TRBJ1-3,.,CASSLVGNFRGNTIYF,TGCGCCAGCAGCTTGGTCGGCAACTTCAGGGGAAACACCATATATTTT